These 7 T cell receptor beta chains share one sample of origin, sequenced in a study of cytomegalovirus exposure and HLA in healthy donors. Both 60 Vbeta primers and 13 Jbeta primers went into the PCR. Profiling relied on immunoSEQ multiplex PCR, and the TCRdb table lists in-frame clones only, not all of them. The sample has 100,000 to 150,000 clones, 80% seen once. The material sequenced was PBMCs. These receptors were collected from a female donor in good health and CMV-seropositive.

J is TRBJ1-2 and V is TRBV7-6; 7 positions agree with TRBD1. With 0 bases clipped from V and 0 bases from J, the junction kept 10 bases outside the gene matches. The CDR3 consists of 18 residues. Germline V gives CDR1 SGHVS, CDR2 FNYEAQ. In nucleotides, the CDR3 is TGTGCCAGCAGCTTAGCGTCCCGGGACAGTTATGCTAACTATGGCTACACCTTC. This encodes CASSLASRDSYANYGYTF.

The rearrangement joins TRBV30 to TRBJ2-2, with D possibly TRBD1 on 6 matching bases. The CDR3 has 15 amino acids. Germline values: CDR1 GTSNPN, CDR2 SVGIG (reference sequence). Trimming stripped 2 bases from V and 3 bases from J, with 13 bases between. The CDR3 DNA sequence: TGTGCCTGGAGTATAGGGGGAGCGGACACCGGGGAGCTGTTTTTT. It translates to CAWSIGGADTGELFF.

In this sample, this clone turned up a few times. CDR3 sequence reads: CASQGGPEGGYEQYF. CDR3 sequence (DNA): TGTGCCTCCCAGGGGGGTCCGGAGGGAGGCTACGAGCAGTACTTC. The chain employs TRBV6-6 and TRBJ2-7; maybe TRBD1 (7 bases). Looked up from germline, CDR1 is MNHNY and CDR2 is SVGAGI (reference sequence). The V gene lost 11 bases and the J gene lost 3 bases, with 23 bases spanning the gap. The CDR3 has 15 residues.

CDR3 nucleotide sequence: TGTGCCAGCAGCCCCGGGACAGGGGGGATTCAATCCCTTTACGAGCAGTACTTC. Residues: CASSPGTGGIQSLYEQYF. V is TRBV25-1 and J is TRBJ2-7; 11 nucleotides agree with TRBD1. The V and J ends lost 6 bases and 4 bases, in that order; junction bases with no gene match: 17. CDR3 size: 18 residues. Germline-derived CDR1 and CDR2 are MGHDK and SYGVNS.

The CDR3 nucleotides read TGTGCCATCAGTGAGTCCGAGGTTTCTGGCTACACCTTC. It encodes CAISESEVSGYTF. The rearrangement joins TRBV10-3 to TRBJ1-2; the D is unclear. From germline, CDR1 is ENHRY and CDR2 SYGVKD. CDR3 size: 13 residues. Trimming took 0 bases from V and 7 from J, leaving 9 bases between them.

The V call is TRBV15, the J call TRBJ2-5; TRBD2 is a possible D gene (6 bases). CDR1 is LNHNV, CDR2 YYDKDF, per germline (reference sequence). The CDR3 loop spans 14 amino acids. The V gene lost 0 bases and the J gene lost 5 bases, with 10 bases spanning the gap. The CDR3: CATSREAGQETQYF. The CDR3 DNA follows: TGTGCCACCAGCAGAGAAGCGGGCCAGGAGACCCAGTACTTC.

The genes are TRBV6-5 and TRBJ1-2; possible D gene TRBD1, 5 bases. This CDR3 contains 15 residues. The germline V gene encodes CDR1 MNHEY and CDR2 SVGAGI. V lost 3 bases to trimming and J lost 5 bases, with 16 bases between them. For the CDR3, the DNA is TGTGCCAGCAGTTATATGGGGCTCGGATCGTATGGCTACACCTTC. Protein sequence: CASSYMGLGSYGYTF.